The 5 T cell receptor beta chains reported below all come from one sample, sequenced in a study of regulatory T cells in long-lasting Graves disease. Time point noted: newly diagnosed GD, antithyroid drugs for less than 3 months. TCR sequences were obtained from RNA taken from PBMCs. Arm-PCR of CDR3 regions with iRepertoire HTBI primers generated TCR beta libraries. MiXCR was run by TCRdb on the multiplex PCR reads, yielding one entry per CDR3 protein. The sample carries about 430,000 distinct CDR3 sequences, approximately 16% recorded once. A further study also used this sample, focusing on T cells in Graves' hyperthyroidism and ophthalmopathy.

Sample: peripheral blood mononuclear cells (PBMCs), taken at new diagnosis, from a patient treated with antithyroid drugs. These receptors were obtained from a woman aged 40 to 50 with Graves disease.

This clonotype was seen a few times. The V and J genes are TRBV6-5 and TRBJ2-4; D ambiguous. The CDR3 consists of 14 residues. Germline V gene data show CDR1 as MNHEY and CDR2 as SVGAGI. V was clipped by 2 bases and J by 2 bases, with 7 bases between them. This CDR3 reads CASSYPLPKNIQYF. CDR3 in DNA: TGTGCCAGCAGTTACCCCCTGCCCAAAAACATTCAGTACTTC.

This clonotype was seen many times. The chain couples TRBV20-1 to TRBJ2-5; D is possibly TRBD1 (5 bases). Trimming took off 6 bases at V and 4 bases at J, with 12 bases between the two ends. The CDR3 extends over 12 amino acids. The V gene's germline CDR1 is DFQATT and CDR2 SNEGSKA (reference sequence). CDR3 DNA: TGCAGTGCCAAAAGGGGTTCAGAGACCCAGTACTTC. Protein product: CSAKRGSETQYF.

The chain uses TRBV7-2 and TRBJ2-5, with 14 bases identical to TRBD2. The V and J ends lost 5 bases and 6 bases, in that order; junction bases with no gene match: 5. This CDR3 is built from 15 residues. CDR1 and CDR2 (germline): SGHTA, FQGNSA. CDR3 nucleotides: TGTGCCAGCAGCCCCGGGACTAGCGGGAGTAAGACCCAGTACTTC. This sequence encodes CASSPGTSGSKTQYF.

This rearrangement joins TRBV29-1 to TRBJ1-2; the D is unclear. V lost 4 bases, J lost 2 bases, and 8 bases lay in between. The germline CDR1 and CDR2 sequences are SQVTM and ANQGSEA. This CDR3 contains 12 residues. The CDR3 sequence: CSVATGNYGYTF. DNA of the CDR3: TGCAGCGTTGCTACCGGGAACTATGGCTACACCTTC.

Details on this clonotype: One end of the junction fails to match germline, which may point to a read error. In nucleotides, the CDR3 is TGTGCCAGCAGTCTGCGGTACACCCGGGAGCTGTTTTTT. Protein: CASSLRYTRELFF. This chain uses TRBV7-8 with TRBJ2-2; no reliable D call. Germline V gene data show CDR1 as SGHVS and CDR2 as FQNEAQ. The CDR3 runs 13 residues.